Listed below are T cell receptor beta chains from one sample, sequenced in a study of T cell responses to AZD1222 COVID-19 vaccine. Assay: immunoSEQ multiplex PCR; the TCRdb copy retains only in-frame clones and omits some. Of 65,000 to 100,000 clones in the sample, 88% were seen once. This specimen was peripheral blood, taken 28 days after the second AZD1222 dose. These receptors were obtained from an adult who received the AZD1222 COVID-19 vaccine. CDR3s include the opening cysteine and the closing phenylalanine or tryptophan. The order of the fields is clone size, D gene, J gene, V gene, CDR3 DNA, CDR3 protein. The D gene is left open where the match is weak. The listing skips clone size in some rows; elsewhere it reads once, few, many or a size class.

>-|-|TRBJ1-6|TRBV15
TGTGCCACCAGCAGAGACCAGCCCCCTTCACCCCTCCACTTT
CATSRDQPPSPLHF
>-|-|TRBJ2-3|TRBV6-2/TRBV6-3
TGTGCCAGCACCCCAAGTCCCCGGAGGGCCCCCACAGATACGCAGTATTTT
CASTPSPRRAPTDTQYF
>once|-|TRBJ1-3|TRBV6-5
TGTGCCAGCAGTTTACCGGGACTCCGCTCTGGAAACACCATATATTTT
CASSLPGLRSGNTIYF
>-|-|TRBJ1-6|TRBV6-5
TGTGCCAGCAGTTACTCGACAGGAGGACCCCTCCACTTT
CASSYSTGGPLHF
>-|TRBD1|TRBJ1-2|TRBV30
TGTGCCTGGAGTGTGGACAGGGTTCCCGGCTATGGCTACACCTTC
CAWSVDRVPGYGYTF
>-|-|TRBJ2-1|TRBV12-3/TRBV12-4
TGTGCCAGCAGTTTTGGACAGGAGCAGTTCTTC
CASSFGQEQFF
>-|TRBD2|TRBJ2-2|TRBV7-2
TGTGCCAGCAGCCGTAGCCTAGCGGGGACCGGGGAGCTGTTTTTT
CASSRSLAGTGELFF
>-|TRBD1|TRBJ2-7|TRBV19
TGTGCCACATCCCCGGGACAGAACTACGAGCAGTACTTC
CATSPGQNYEQYF
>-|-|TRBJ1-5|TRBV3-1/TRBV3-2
TGTGCCAGCAGCCGGGGGCTGCAGCCCCAGCATTTT
CASSRGLQPQHF
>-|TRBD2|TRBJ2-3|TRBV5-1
TGCGCCAGCAGACAAGGGACTAGCGGTCTCACAGATACGCAGTATTTT
CASRQGTSGLTDTQYF
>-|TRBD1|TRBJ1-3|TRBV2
TGTGCCAGCAGTCGAGACAGGGTGATTGGAAACACCATATATTTT
CASSRDRVIGNTIYF
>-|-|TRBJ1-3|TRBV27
TGTGCCAGCAAGCCGGACAGACTACCTGGAAACACCATATATTTT
CASKPDRLPGNTIYF
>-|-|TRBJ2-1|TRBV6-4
TGTGCCAGCAGTGACTCTAGCGGCTCCTACAATGAGCAGTTCTTC
CASSDSSGSYNEQFF
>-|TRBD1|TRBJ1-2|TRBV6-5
TGTGCCACCAACAGGGGGCCTGTCGGTGGCTACACCTTC
CATNRGPVGGYTF
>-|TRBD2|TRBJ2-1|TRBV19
TGTGCCAGTAGTATAGTAAGCGGGGGACATGAGCAGTTCTTC
CASSIVSGGHEQFF
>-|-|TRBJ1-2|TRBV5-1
TGCGCCAGCAGCTTGGGAGGTGCAGGGAGGGGCTACACCTTC
CASSLGGAGRGYTF
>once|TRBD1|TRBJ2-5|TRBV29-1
TGCAGCGTCCTTACAGGGGGAGGTGGGGAGACCCAGTACTTC
CSVLTGGGGETQYF
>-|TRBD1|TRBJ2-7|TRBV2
TGTGCCAGGTCGGACAGGTCGACCTACGAGCAGTACTTC
CARSDRSTYEQYF
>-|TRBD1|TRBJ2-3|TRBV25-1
TGTGCCAGCAGTGTGGGGTTGACAGGGGGGTTGAGCACAGATACGCAGTATTTT
CASSVGLTGGLSTDTQYF
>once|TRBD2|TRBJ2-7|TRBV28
TGTGCCAGCAGTTTCATAGGCGGGAGAACCTACGAGCAGTACTTC
CASSFIGGRTYEQYF
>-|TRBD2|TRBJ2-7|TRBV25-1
TGTGCCAGCATTAGCGGGAGCTCCTACGAGCAGTACTTC
CASISGSSYEQYF
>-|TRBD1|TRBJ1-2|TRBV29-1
TGCAGCGCTGACAGGGGGGACTATGGCTACACCTTC
CSADRGDYGYTF
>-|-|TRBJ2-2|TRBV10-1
TGCGCCAGCAGTGCTAACACCGGGGAGCTGTTTTTT
CASSANTGELFF